The 14 T cell receptor beta chains listed next were all sequenced from one sample in a study of blood T cell repertoires in acute mononucleosis. Described time point: acute infectious mononucleosis, at clinical presentation within 2 weeks of symptom onset (visit 1). The repertoire was sequenced with immunoSEQ multiplex PCR; TCRdb's copy has only in-frame clones and lacks some. The sample consists of several thousand clones, less than 30% of them appearing once. Sequencing was performed on EBV YVL epitope tetramer+ CD8+ T cells sorted from PBMCs, taken during acute infectious mononucleosis. The subset is: CD8 T cells binding a tetramer with EBV BRLF1 109-117 peptide (YVL-BR). These receptors were taken from a young woman with infectious mononucleosis caused by EBV.

The chain carries TRBV11-3 and TRBJ2-3, with D possibly being TRBD1 (5 bases). Trimming cost V 2 bases and J 6 bases, with 12 bases left between them. CDR1 and CDR2 from the germline V gene are SGHNT and YENEEA. This CDR3 region has 14 residues. The DNA for the CDR3 is TGTGCCAGCAGCTTATTAGGGGTCGGGGATACGCAGTATTTT. Amino acid sequence: CASSLLGVGDTQYF.

This clone was counted between two and nine times. CDR3 in DNA: TGTGCCAGCATGAGGGAGTTGGCGGCGCGGGAGGACGAGCAGTACTTC. It codes for CASMRELAAREDEQYF. This chain links TRBV11-2 with TRBJ2-7; 8 bases match TRBD2. V lost 7 bases, J lost 5 bases, and 16 bases stayed unmatched. Germline CDR1 is SGHAT and CDR2 is FQNNGV. There are 16 residues in the CDR3.

Only a few counts were recorded for this clone. This sequence joins TRBV27 and TRBJ2-7; 11 bases match TRBD2. The germline V gene encodes CDR1 MNHEY and CDR2 SMNVEV (reference sequence). V shed 7 bases and J 6 bases; nucleotides not matched to a gene: 8. The CDR3 totals 14 residues. This chain's CDR3 is CASTYSGRATEQYF. The CDR3 bases are TGTGCCAGCACATATAGCGGGAGGGCCACCGAGCAGTACTTC.

This clone was seen a few times. The chain recombines TRBV10-3 with TRBJ2-1; the D is unclear. Germline CDR1 and CDR2: ENHRY and SYGVKD. The CDR3 has 12 residues. V was pared by 10 bases and J by 4 bases, with 11 bases between. CDR3 in amino acids: CATTAAYNEQFF. The CDR3, as DNA: TGTGCCACCACGGCGGCGTACAATGAGCAGTTCTTC.

On this clone itself: A read error is likely here: a far larger clone is one base away. This chain joins TRBV4-2 and TRBJ2-7; no clear D gene. Trimming shortened V by 6 bases and J by 0 bases, and 9 bases separated the two germline ends. The germline gives CDR1 LGHNA, CDR2 YNFKEQ. There are 13 residues in the CDR3. For the CDR3, the DNA is TGTGCCAGCAGTTGGACGGCCTCCTACGAGCAGTACTTC. It specifies CASSWTASYEQYF.

This clone was counted at least ten times. This chain joins TRBV7-2 and TRBJ2-7; TRBD2 matches at 10 bases. Germline V gives CDR1 SGHTA, CDR2 FQGNSA. CDR3 length: 15 residues. V shed 5 bases, J shed 3 bases, and the junction held 7 bases outside the gene matches. The CDR3 reads CASSPGIAGGYEQYF. The CDR3, as DNA: TGTGCCAGCAGCCCCGGGATAGCGGGGGGCTACGAGCAGTACTTC. Combining the CDR3 with reference TRBV7-2 and TRBJ2-7 gives the whole variable domain GAGVSQSPSNKVTEKGKDVELRCDPISGHTALYWYRQSLGQGLEFLIYFQGNSAPDKSGLPSDRFSAERTGGSVSTLTIQRTQQEDSAVYLCASSPGIAGGYEQYFGPGTRLTVT.

This clone was recorded a few times. This chain joins TRBV29-1 and TRBJ2-1, with D maybe TRBD1 (6 bases). The CDR3 is 13 residues long. CDR1 is SQVTM and CDR2 is ANQGSEA in the germline V gene. Trimming took 4 bases from V and 10 from J, leaving 17 bases between them. CDR3 residues: CSVVAGEWSEQFF. CDR3 DNA sequence: TGCAGCGTTGTGGCAGGGGAATGGAGCGAGCAGTTCTTC.

This clone counts as large. The identical CDR3 is also encoded by other nucleotide sequences in the sample. V is TRBV10-3 and J is TRBJ2-7; weak D call: TRBD2 (6 bases). The germline V gene encodes CDR1 ENHRY and CDR2 SYGVKD. Trimming took 6 bases from V and 2 from J, leaving 14 bases between them. The CDR3 totals 14 residues. In DNA form, the CDR3 reads TGTGCCATCAGGGGGGGACGGACGACCTACGAGCAGTACTTC. Amino acids: CAIRGGRTTYEQYF.

This clone was counted a few times. The chain recombines TRBV6-5 with TRBJ2-7, with TRBD1 matching 8 bases. The germline V gene has CDR1 MNHEY and CDR2 SVGAGI. The V and J ends lost 6 bases and 2 bases, in that order; junction bases with no gene match: 6. The CDR3 runs 14 residues. The chain's CDR3 is CASRPGQGAYEQYF. The CDR3 DNA is TGTGCCAGCAGACCAGGACAGGGAGCCTACGAGCAGTACTTC.

The chain uses TRBV6-5 and TRBJ1-2; D gene ambiguous. Germline V gene data show CDR1 as MNHEY and CDR2 as SVGAGI. The CDR3 has 14 residues. Deletions cut 6 bases from V and 0 bases from J, with 11 bases between. In nucleotides, the CDR3 is TGTGCCAGCAGCCAAGTAAACGCTAACTATGGCTACACCTTC. Its protein is CASSQVNANYGYTF.

V gene TRBV6-4 combines with J gene TRBJ2-1; 11 bases agree with TRBD1. The CDR3 is 17 amino acids. Germline CDR1 is MRHNA and CDR2 is SNTAGT. The J segment lost 6 bases and the V segment lost 6 bases, leaving 13 bases of the junction unmatched. Here the CDR3 DNA reads TGTGCCAGCAGCCTTCTCCACTCGGACAGGGGGCCCAATGAGCAGTTCTTC. It encodes CASSLLHSDRGPNEQFF.

This clone counts as medium-sized. This chain links TRBV2 with TRBJ2-7, with TRBD2 matching 8 bases. Germline V gives CDR1 SNHLY, CDR2 FYNNEI. The CDR3 contains 14 residues. V dropped 4 bases and J dropped 3; count of bases not matched to a gene: 5. The CDR3 sequence is CASSVTGGHYEQYF. The CDR3 DNA reads TGTGCCAGCAGTGTGACGGGGGGGCACTACGAGCAGTACTTC.

This clone was seen once. V and J are TRBV27 and TRBJ1-5; TRBD1 is a possible D gene (5 bases). Germline lookup yields CDR1 MNHEY and CDR2 SMNVEV (reference sequence). There are 18 residues in the CDR3. Trimming removed 5 bases from V and 3 bases from J, with 23 bases in between. The CDR3: CASSPRGRHRGYNQPQHF. The CDR3 bases are TGTGCCAGCAGTCCTCGAGGACGTCATAGGGGATACAATCAGCCCCAGCATTTT.

This clone was picked up a small number of times. The J gene is TRBJ1-6, the V gene TRBV23-1, with 8 nucleotides matching TRBD1. TRBV23-1 is placed among ORFs of uncertain function. The J segment lost 14 bases and the V segment lost 6 bases, leaving 18 bases of the junction unmatched. The CDR3 covers 16 residues. The CDR3, as DNA: TGCGCCAGCAGCCAGACGACAGGGGAGGTCCAATTCACCCTCCACTTT. Translation: CASSQTTGEVQFTLHF.